Presented here are 9 T cell receptor beta chains from one specimen sequenced in a study of T cells after posttransplantation cyclophosphamide. Clones were sequenced by immunoSEQ multiplex PCR, and TCRdb holds only the in-frame ones, with some missing. The sample records about 43,000 clones, 90% being singletons. Treatment was busulfan-fludarabine conditioning, a marrow graft, and cyclophosphamide on days +3 and +4. The sequences come from PBMCs, collected about 62 days after allogeneic stem cell transplant with posttransplant cyclophosphamide. The source is a male patient between 60 and 69 years old who received an allogeneic stem cell transplant from a related donor and was CMV-positive. Some of the T cells may derive from the graft donor.

V and J are TRBV4-1 and TRBJ2-7, with TRBD2 identical over 7 bases. This CDR3 has 17 residues. The germline V gene encodes CDR1 MGHRA and CDR2 YSYEKL. V lost 0 bases, J lost 5 bases, and 13 bases stayed unmatched. CDR3 region: CASSQDPPSGGPNEQYF. In DNA form, the CDR3 reads TGCGCCAGCAGCCAAGATCCCCCTAGCGGTGGTCCAAACGAGCAGTACTTC.

The J gene is TRBJ2-7, the V gene TRBV7-8, with 7 bases identical to TRBD1. The germline gives CDR1 SGHVS, CDR2 FQNEAQ. Losses at the gene ends were 7 bases for V and 1 base for J; bases not matched to a gene: 7. This CDR3 is 14 amino acids long. CDR3 nucleotide sequence: TGTGCCAGCATTCCCCGGGACAGTTCCTACGAGCAGTACTTC. This codes for CASIPRDSSYEQYF.

The J gene is TRBJ1-1, the V gene TRBV6-6; 9 bases map to TRBD1. The germline CDR1 and CDR2 sequences are MNHNY and SVGAGI (reference sequence). CDR3 length: 14 amino acids. Germline trimming cut 7 bases from V and 6 bases from J; bases unmatched to any gene: 9. CDR3 sequence: CASMVRGQGAEAFF. Written as DNA, the CDR3 is TGTGCCAGCATGGTTAGGGGACAGGGCGCTGAAGCTTTCTTT.

The rearrangement joins TRBV4-1 to TRBJ1-1; D unresolved. CDR1 and CDR2 (germline): MGHRA, YSYEKL. The ends were cut back, 0 bases at V and 1 base at J, with 9 bases in the middle. The CDR3 sequence is 15 residues long. The DNA of the CDR3 is TGCGCCAGCAGCCAAGATGAGTATGGGAACACTGAAGCTTTCTTT. Its protein product is CASSQDEYGNTEAFF.

The V gene is TRBV19, the J gene TRBJ2-2, with D perhaps matching TRBD2 (6 bases). The CDR3 is 16 amino acids. Trimming stripped 6 bases from V and 3 bases from J, with 17 bases between. The germline gives CDR1 LNHDA, CDR2 SQIVND (reference sequence). The CDR3 region is CASSQGWREYTGELFF. CDR3 bases: TGTGCCAGTAGCCAAGGGTGGAGGGAATACACCGGGGAGCTGTTTTTT.

The rearrangement uses TRBV6-6 and TRBJ2-7; D gene unclear. Trimming removed 0 bases at V and 2 bases at J, with 11 bases between. Germline V CDR1 and CDR2: MNHNY, SVGAGI (reference sequence). There are 15 residues in the CDR3. CDR3 DNA: TGTGCCAGCAGTTACTCGATAGCCGCGACCTACGAGCAGTACTTC. The encoded protein is CASSYSIAATYEQYF.

This chain joins TRBV18 and TRBJ2-6; the match to TRBD2 covers 11 bases. The V gene end was trimmed by 3 bases and the J gene end by 4 bases; junction bases not matched to a gene: 8. The length of the CDR3 is 18 residues. CDR1 and CDR2 (germline): KGHSH, LQKENI. The CDR3 sequence: CASSPTTSGGSGANVLTF. CDR3 bases: TGTGCCAGCTCACCCACTACTAGCGGGGGATCCGGGGCCAACGTCCTGACTTTC.

The chain is built from TRBV18 and TRBJ1-6; 9 bases match TRBD1. Losses at the gene ends were 1 base for V and 3 bases for J; bases not matched to a gene: 1. The length of the CDR3 is 16 residues. In germline, CDR1 is KGHSH, CDR2 LQKENI. The CDR3 nucleotides read TGTGCCAGCTCACCACTGGGACAGGGCTATAATTCACCCCTCCACTTT. Residues: CASSPLGQGYNSPLHF.

This chain joins TRBV15 and TRBJ1-1; 8 nucleotides match TRBD1. J was trimmed by 6 bases and V by 2 bases; bases with no gene match: 5. The germline V gene encodes CDR1 LNHNV and CDR2 YYDKDF (reference sequence). The CDR3 length is 14 residues. In DNA, the CDR3 is TGTGCCACCAGCAGACAGGGGGCTGGGGCTGAAGCTTTCTTT. Translated: CATSRQGAGAEAFF.